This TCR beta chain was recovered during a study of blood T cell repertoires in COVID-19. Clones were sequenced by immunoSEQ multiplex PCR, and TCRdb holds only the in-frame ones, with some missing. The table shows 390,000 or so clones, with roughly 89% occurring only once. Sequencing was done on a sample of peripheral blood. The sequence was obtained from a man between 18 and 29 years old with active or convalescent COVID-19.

The CDR3 here is CASSESTGVDYGYTF. The CDR3 DNA is TGTGCCAGCAGCGAATCAACGGGGGTGGACTATGGCTACACCTTC. The chain is built from TRBV28 and TRBJ1-2; D perhaps matches TRBD1 (5 bases). CDR3 length: 15 amino acids. V was clipped by 6 bases and J by 3 bases, with 17 bases between them. Germline loops: CDR1 MDHEN, CDR2 SYDVKM.